A single sample gave rise to the 6 T cell receptor beta chains below, sequenced in a study of cytomegalovirus exposure and HLA in healthy donors. 60 Vbeta and 13 Jbeta primers were used in PCR. The protocol was immunoSEQ multiplex PCR, while the TCRdb copy is restricted to in-frame clones and leaves out a portion. The sample consists of around 190,000 clones, roughly 77% of them appearing once. Sample: PBMCs. These receptors were obtained from a woman in her forties or fifties in good health and CMV-seronegative.

The genes are TRBV5-1 and TRBJ1-4; TRBD1 agrees at 9 bases. The CDR3 spans 15 residues. Germline CDR1 reads SGHRS; CDR2 reads YFSETQ. V lost 4 bases, J lost 3 bases, and 4 bases stayed unmatched. The CDR3 is CASSTGTGPNEKLFF. The CDR3 DNA reads TGCGCCAGCAGCACGGGGACAGGGCCTAATGAAAAACTGTTTTTT.

The chain couples TRBV11-2 to TRBJ2-5; 15 bases are shared with TRBD2. The CDR3 spans 16 residues. The V and J ends lost 0 bases and 5 bases, in that order; junction bases with no gene match: 1. CDR1 SGHAT and CDR2 FQNNGV come from the germline V gene. CDR3 nucleotides: TGTGCCAGCAGCTTAGAGGGACTAGCGGGAGGCGAGACCCAGTACTTC. Its protein product is CASSLEGLAGGETQYF.

This clone was seen once. The chain recombines TRBV29-1 with TRBJ2-3; 15 bases fit TRBD2. The V segment lost 6 bases and the J segment 6 bases; nucleotides outside the gene matches: 7. This CDR3 region has 15 residues. Germline CDR1 and CDR2: SQVTM and ANQGSEA. The CDR3 DNA is TGCAGCGTCAGGGGACTAGCGGGAGGCCCGGATACGCAGTATTTT. This encodes CSVRGLAGGPDTQYF.

This clone was counted a few times. The genes are TRBV19 and TRBJ1-1; no reliable D call. V lost 6 bases and J lost 6, with 17 bases in between. There are 14 residues in the CDR3. Germline V gene data show CDR1 as LNHDA and CDR2 as SQIVND (reference sequence). For the CDR3, the DNA is TGTGCCAGTAGCCCTACCGGAGGGAGCTCTGAAGCTTTCTTT. Translation gives CASSPTGGSSEAFF.

This chain connects TRBV2 to TRBJ1-4, with TRBD1 identical over 7 bases. The junction had 19 bases not matched to a gene; V was cut back by 4 bases and J by 8 bases. This CDR3 comprises 18 residues. Germline values: CDR1 SNHLY, CDR2 FYNNEI. CDR3 protein: CASSGRALAGGLGEKLFF. CDR3 coding DNA: TGTGCCAGCAGTGGAAGAGCTTTGGCAGGGGGATTAGGCGAAAAACTGTTTTTT.

The CDR3 nucleotides are TGTGCCAGCAGTTTTTTAGCGTATGGGGATTTCGGGGAGCTGTTTTTT. Its protein product is CASSFLAYGDFGELFF. V is TRBV28 and J is TRBJ2-2; maybe TRBD2 (5 bases). V was shortened by 3 bases and J by 7 bases, with 18 bases between the two germline ends. The CDR3 sequence is 16 residues long. Per germline, CDR1 MDHEN and CDR2 SYDVKM.